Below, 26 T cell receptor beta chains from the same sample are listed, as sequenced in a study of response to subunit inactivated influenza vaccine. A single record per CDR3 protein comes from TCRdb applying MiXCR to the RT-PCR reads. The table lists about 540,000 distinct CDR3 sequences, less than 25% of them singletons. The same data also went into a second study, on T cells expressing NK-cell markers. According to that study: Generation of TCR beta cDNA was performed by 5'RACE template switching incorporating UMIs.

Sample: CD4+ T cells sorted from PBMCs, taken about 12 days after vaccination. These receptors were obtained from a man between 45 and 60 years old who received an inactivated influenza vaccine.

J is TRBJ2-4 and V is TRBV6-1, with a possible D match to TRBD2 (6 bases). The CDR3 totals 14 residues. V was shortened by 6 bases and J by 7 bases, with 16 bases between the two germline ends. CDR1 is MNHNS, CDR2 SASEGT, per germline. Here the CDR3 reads CASSLVGGENIQYF. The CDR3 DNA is TGTGCCAGCAGCCTAGTCGGGGGTGAGAACATTCAGTACTTC.

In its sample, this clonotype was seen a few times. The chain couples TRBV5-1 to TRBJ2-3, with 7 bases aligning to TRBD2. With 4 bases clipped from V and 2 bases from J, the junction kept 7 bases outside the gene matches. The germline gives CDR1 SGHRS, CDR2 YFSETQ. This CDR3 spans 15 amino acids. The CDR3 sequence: CASSLSGIYTDTQYF. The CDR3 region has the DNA TGCGCCAGCAGCCTCAGCGGGATTTACACAGATACGCAGTATTTT.

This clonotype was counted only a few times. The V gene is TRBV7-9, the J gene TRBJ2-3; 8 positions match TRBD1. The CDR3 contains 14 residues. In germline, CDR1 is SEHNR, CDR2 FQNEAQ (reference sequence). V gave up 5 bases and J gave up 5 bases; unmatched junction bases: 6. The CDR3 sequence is CASSPRTGIDTQYF. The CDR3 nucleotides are TGTGCCAGCAGCCCCCGGACAGGGATAGATACGCAGTATTTT.

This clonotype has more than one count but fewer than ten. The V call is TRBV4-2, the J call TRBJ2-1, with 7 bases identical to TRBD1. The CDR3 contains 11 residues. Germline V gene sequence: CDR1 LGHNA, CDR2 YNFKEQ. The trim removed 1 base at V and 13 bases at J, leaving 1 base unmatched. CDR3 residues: CASSQGDSQFF. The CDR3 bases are TGTGCCAGCAGCCAAGGGGACAGTCAGTTCTTC.

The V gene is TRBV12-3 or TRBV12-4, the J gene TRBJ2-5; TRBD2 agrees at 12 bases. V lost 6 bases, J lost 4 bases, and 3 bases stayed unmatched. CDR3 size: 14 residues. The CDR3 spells CASRSSGGGETQYF. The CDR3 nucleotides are TGTGCCAGCAGATCTAGCGGGGGGGGAGAGACCCAGTACTTC.

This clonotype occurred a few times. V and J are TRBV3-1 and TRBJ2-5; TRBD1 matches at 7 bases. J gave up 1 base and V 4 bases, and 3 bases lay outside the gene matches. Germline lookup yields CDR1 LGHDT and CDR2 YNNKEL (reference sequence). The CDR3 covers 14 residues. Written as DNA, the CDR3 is TGTGCCAGCAGCCCCACAGGGGTCCAAGAGACCCAGTACTTC. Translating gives CASSPTGVQETQYF.

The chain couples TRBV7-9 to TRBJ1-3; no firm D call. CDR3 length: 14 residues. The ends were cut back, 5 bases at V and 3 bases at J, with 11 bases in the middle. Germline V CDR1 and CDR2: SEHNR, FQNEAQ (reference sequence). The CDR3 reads CASSPTMGGNTIYF. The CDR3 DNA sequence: TGTGCCAGCAGCCCAACTATGGGTGGAAACACCATATATTTT.

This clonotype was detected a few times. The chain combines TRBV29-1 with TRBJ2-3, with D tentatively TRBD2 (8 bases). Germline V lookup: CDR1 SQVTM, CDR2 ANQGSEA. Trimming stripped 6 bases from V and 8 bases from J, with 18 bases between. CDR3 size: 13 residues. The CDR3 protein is CSVSGGGEGTQYF. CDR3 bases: TGCAGCGTGTCGGGAGGGGGCGAGGGTACGCAGTATTTT.

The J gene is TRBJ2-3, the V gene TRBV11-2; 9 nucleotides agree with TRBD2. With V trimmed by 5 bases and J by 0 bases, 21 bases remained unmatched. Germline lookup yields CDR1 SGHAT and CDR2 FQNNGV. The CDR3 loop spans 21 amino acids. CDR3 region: CASSPLGAGGLVLTSTDTQYF. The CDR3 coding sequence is TGTGCCAGCAGCCCTCTGGGAGCGGGGGGCCTCGTTTTAACTAGCACAGATACGCAGTATTTT.

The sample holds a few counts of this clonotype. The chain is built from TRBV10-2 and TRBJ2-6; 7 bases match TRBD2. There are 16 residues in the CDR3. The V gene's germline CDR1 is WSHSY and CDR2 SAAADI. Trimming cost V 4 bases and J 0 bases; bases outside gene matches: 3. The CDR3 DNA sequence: TGCGCCAGCAGTGTAGCGGGCAACTCTGGGGCCAACGTCCTGACTTTC. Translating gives CASSVAGNSGANVLTF.

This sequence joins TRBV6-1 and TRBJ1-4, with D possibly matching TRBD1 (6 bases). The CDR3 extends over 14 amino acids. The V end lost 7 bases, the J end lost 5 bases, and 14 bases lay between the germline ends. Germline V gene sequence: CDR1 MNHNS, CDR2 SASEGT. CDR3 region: CASTRWQGNEKLFF. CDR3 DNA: TGTGCCAGCACCCGTTGGCAGGGGAATGAAAAACTGTTTTTT.

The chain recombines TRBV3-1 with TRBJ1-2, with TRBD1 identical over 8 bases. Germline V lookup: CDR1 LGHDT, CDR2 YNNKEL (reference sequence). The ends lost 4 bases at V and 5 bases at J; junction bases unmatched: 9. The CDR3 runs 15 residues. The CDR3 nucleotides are TGTGCCAGCAGCCCATACACCGGGACAGGTTATGGCTACACCTTC. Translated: CASSPYTGTGYGYTF.

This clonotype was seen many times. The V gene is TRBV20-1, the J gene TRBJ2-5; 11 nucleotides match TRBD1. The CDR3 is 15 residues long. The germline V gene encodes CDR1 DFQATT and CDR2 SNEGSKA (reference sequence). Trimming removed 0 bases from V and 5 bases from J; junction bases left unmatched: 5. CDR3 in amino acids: CSARDGQGAVETQYF. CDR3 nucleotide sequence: TGCAGTGCTAGAGACGGACAGGGGGCTGTGGAGACCCAGTACTTC.

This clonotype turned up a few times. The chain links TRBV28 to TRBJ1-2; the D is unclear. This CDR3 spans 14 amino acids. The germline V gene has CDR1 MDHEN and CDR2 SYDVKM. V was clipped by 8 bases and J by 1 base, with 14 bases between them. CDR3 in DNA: TGTGCCAGCGGCACCCCCCCCGGTAACTATGGCTACACCTTC. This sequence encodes CASGTPPGNYGYTF.

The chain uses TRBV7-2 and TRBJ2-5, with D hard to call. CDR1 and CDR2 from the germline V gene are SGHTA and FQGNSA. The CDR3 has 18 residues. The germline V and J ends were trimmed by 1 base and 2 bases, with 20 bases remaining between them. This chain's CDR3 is CASSLGLSSALRQETQYF. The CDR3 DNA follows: TGTGCCAGCAGCTTAGGGCTCTCGTCAGCACTCCGGCAAGAGACCCAGTACTTC. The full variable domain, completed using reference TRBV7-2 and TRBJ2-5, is GAGVSQSPSNKVTEKGKDVELRCDPISGHTALYWYRQSLGQGLEFLIYFQGNSAPDKSGLPSDRFSAERTGGSVSTLTIQRTQQEDSAVYLCASSLGLSSALRQETQYFGPGTRLLVL.

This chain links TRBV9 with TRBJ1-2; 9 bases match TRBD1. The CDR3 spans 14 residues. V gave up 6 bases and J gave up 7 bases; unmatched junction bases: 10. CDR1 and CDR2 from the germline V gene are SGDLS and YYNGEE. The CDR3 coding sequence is TGTGCCAGCAAAGACCCGGGACAGGGTGTTGGCTACACCTTC. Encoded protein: CASKDPGQGVGYTF. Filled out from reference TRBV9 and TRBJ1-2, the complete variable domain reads DSGVTQTPKHLITATGQRVTLRCSPRSGDLSVYWYQQSLDQGLQFLIQYYNGEERAKGNILERFSAQQFPDLHSELNLSSLELGDSALYFCASKDPGQGVGYTFGSGTRLTVV.

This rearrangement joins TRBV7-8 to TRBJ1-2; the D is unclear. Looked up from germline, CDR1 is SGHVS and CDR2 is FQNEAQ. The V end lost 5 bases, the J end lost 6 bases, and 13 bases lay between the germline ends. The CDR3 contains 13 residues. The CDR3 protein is CASSPRWRDGYTF. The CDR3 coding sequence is TGTGCCAGCAGCCCTCGGTGGAGGGATGGCTACACCTTC.

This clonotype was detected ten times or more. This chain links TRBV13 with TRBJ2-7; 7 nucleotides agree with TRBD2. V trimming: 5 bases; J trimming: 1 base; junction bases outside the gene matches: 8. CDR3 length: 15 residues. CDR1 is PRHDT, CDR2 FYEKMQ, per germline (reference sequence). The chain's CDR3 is CASSPSSGGSYEQYF. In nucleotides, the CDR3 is TGTGCCAGCAGCCCCTCTTCCGGGGGGTCCTACGAGCAGTACTTC.

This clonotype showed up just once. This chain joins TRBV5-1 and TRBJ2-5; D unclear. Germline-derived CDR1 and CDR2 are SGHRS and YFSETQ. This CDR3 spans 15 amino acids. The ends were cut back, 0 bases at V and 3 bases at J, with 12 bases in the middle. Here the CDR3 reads CASSLGGAKKETQYF. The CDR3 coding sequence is TGCGCCAGCAGCTTGGGTGGAGCCAAAAAAGAGACCCAGTACTTC.

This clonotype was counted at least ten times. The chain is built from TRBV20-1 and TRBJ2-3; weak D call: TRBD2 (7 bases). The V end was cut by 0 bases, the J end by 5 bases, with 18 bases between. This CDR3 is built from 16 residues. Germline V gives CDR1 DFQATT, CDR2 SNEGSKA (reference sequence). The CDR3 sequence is CSARDSRGASGDTQYF. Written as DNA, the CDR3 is TGCAGTGCTAGAGATTCACGGGGGGCTTCCGGAGATACGCAGTATTTT.

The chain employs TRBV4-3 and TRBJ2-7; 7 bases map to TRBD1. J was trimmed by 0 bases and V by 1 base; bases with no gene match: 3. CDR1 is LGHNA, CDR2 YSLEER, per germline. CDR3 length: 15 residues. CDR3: CASSQATGNSYEQYF. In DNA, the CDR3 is TGCGCCAGCAGCCAAGCGACAGGGAACTCCTACGAGCAGTACTTC.

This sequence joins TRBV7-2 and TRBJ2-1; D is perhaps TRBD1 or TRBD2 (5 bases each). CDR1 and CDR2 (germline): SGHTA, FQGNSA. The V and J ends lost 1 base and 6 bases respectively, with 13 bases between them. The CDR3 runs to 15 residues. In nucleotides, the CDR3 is TGTGCCAGCAGCTTAGATGGGGGATTTGCCAATGAGCAGTTCTTC. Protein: CASSLDGGFANEQFF. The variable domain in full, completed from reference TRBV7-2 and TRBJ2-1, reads GAGVSQSPSNKVTEKGKDVELRCDPISGHTALYWYRQSLGQGLEFLIYFQGNSAPDKSGLPSDRFSAERTGGSVSTLTIQRTQQEDSAVYLCASSLDGGFANEQFFGPGTRLTVL.

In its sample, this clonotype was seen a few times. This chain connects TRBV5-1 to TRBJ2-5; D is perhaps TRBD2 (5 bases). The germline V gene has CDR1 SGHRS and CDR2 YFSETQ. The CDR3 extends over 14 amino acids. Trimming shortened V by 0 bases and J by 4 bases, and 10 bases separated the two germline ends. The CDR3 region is CASSLAGNLETQYF. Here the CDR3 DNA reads TGCGCCAGCAGCTTGGCGGGGAACTTAGAGACCCAGTACTTC.

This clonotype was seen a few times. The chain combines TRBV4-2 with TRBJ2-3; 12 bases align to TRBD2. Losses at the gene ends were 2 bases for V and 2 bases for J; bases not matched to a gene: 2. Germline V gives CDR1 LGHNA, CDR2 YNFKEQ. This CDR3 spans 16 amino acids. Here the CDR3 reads CASSQLAGGVTDTQYF. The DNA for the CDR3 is TGTGCCAGCAGCCAACTAGCGGGGGGGGTCACAGATACGCAGTATTTT.

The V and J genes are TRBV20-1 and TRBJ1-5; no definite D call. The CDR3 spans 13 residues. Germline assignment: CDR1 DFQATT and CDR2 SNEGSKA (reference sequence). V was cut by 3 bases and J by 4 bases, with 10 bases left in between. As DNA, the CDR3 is TGCAGTGCTAGCCGCCTGATTAATCAGCCCCAGCATTTT. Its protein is CSASRLINQPQHF.

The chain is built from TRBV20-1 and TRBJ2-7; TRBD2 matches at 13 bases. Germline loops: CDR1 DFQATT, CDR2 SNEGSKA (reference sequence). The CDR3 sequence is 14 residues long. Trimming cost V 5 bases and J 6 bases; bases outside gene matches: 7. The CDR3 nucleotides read TGCAGTGCTGGAAGGACTAGCGGGAGAGGCGAGCAGTACTTC. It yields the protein CSAGRTSGRGEQYF.